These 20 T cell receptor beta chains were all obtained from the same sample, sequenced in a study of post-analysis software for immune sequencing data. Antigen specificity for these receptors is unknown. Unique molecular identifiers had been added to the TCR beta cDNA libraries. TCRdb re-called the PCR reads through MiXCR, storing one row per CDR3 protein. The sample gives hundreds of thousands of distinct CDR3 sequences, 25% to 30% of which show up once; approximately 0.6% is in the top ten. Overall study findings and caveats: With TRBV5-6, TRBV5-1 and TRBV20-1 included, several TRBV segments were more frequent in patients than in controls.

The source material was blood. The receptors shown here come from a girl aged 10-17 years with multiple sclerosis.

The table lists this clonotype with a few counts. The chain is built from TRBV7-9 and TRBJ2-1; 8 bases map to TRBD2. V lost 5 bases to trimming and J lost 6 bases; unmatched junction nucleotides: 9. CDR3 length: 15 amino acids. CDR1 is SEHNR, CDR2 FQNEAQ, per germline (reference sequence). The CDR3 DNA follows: TGTGCCAGCAGCCCTAGTAGGGGGACTAGCAATGAGCAGTTCTTC. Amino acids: CASSPSRGTSNEQFF.

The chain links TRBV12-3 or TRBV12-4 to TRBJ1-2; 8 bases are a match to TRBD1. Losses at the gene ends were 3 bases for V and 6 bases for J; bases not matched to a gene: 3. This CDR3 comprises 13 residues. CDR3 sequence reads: CASSLDRVHGYTF. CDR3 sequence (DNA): TGTGCCAGCAGTTTGGACAGGGTTCATGGCTACACCTTC.

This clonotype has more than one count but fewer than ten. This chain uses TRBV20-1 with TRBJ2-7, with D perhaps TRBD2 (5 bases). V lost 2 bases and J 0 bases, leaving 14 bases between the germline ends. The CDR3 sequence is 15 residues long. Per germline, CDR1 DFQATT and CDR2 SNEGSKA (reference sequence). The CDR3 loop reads CSARRSGLHSYEQYF. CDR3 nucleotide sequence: TGCAGTGCTAGACGAAGCGGCCTCCACTCCTACGAGCAGTACTTC.

The CDR3 protein is CSARPYRGRVTDTQYF. In DNA, the CDR3 is TGCAGTGCTAGGCCATACAGGGGGCGCGTCACAGATACGCAGTATTTT. This chain connects TRBV20-1 to TRBJ2-3; 9 bases are a match to TRBD1. V trimming: 3 bases; J trimming: 2 bases; junction bases outside the gene matches: 9. CDR3 size: 16 residues. The germline gives CDR1 DFQATT, CDR2 SNEGSKA (reference sequence).

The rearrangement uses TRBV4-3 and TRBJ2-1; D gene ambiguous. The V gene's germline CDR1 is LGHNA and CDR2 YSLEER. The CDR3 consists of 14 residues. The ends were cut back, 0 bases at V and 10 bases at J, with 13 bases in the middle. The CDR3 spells CASSQEGWLSEQFF. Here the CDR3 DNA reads TGCGCCAGCAGCCAAGAGGGCTGGCTCTCAGAGCAGTTCTTC.

CDR3 nucleotide sequence: TGTGCCAGCAGTTACTTGCCACAGGACTCTGGAAACACCATATATTTT. This gives the protein CASSYLPQDSGNTIYF. The V call is TRBV6-5, the J call TRBJ1-3, with D possibly matching TRBD1 (5 bases). Germline V gives CDR1 MNHEY, CDR2 SVGAGI. V was shortened by 1 base and J by 0 bases, with 10 bases between the two germline ends. CDR3 length: 16 residues.

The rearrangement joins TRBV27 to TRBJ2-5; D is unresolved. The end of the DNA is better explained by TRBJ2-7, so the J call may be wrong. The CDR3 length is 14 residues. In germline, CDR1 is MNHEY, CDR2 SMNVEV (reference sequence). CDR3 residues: CASQRKHHWDEQYF. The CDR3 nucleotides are TGTGCCAGCCAGAGGAAGCATCATTGGGACGAGCAGTACTTC.

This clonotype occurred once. CDR3 nucleotide sequence: TGCAGTGCTAGGGTCGGGAACACTGAAGCTTTCTTT. Its translation is CSARVGNTEAFF. The chain uses TRBV20-1 and TRBJ1-1; D is unclear. The CDR3 has 12 amino acids. Germline V gives CDR1 DFQATT, CDR2 SNEGSKA (reference sequence). V lost 3 bases, J lost 1 base, and 6 bases lay in between.

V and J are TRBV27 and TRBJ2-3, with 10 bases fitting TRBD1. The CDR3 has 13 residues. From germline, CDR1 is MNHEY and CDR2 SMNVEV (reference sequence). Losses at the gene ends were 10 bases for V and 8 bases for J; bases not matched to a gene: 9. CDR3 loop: CANKETGGGTQYF. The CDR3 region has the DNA TGTGCCAACAAAGAGACAGGGGGCGGTACGCAGTATTTT.

The CDR3 protein is CASSQGSAGGQETQYF. The CDR3 DNA sequence: TGCGCCAGCAGCCAAGGCTCAGCGGGGGGACAAGAGACCCAGTACTTC. The V gene is TRBV4-1, the J gene TRBJ2-5, with TRBD2 identical over 9 bases. The germline V gene encodes CDR1 MGHRA and CDR2 YSYEKL. V was pared by 1 base and J by 2 bases, with 5 bases of the junction left unmatched. CDR3 length: 16 residues.

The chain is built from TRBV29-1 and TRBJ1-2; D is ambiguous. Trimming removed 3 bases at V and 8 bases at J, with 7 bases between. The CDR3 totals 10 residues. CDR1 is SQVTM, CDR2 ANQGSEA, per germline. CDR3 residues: CSVETRGYTF. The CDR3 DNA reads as TGCAGCGTTGAGACTCGGGGCTACACCTTC. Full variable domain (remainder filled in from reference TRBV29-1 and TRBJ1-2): SAVISQKPSRDICQRGTSLTIQCQVDSQVTMMFWYRQQPGQSLTLIATANQGSEATYESGFVIDKFPISRPNLTFSTLTVSNMSPEDSSIYLCSVETRGYTFGSGTRLTVV.

The CDR3 here is CASSMTSTDTQYF. DNA of the CDR3: TGTGCCAGCAGCATGACTAGCACAGATACGCAGTATTTT. The rearrangement joins TRBV9 to TRBJ2-3; D unclear. V dropped 4 bases and J dropped 0 bases, with 6 bases sitting between them. This CDR3 region has 13 residues. Per germline, CDR1 SGDLS and CDR2 YYNGEE.

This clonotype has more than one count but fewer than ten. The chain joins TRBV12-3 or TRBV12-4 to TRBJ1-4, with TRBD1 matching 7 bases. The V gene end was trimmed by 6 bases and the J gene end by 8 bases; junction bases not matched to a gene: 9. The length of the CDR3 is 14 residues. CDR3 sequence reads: CASSPDREKEKLFF. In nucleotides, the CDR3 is TGTGCCAGCAGCCCCGACAGGGAGAAGGAAAAACTGTTTTTT.

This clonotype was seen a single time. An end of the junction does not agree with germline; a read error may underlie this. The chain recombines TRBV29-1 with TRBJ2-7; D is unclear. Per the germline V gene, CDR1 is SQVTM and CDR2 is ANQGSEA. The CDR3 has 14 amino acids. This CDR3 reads CSAEDRKETYEQYF. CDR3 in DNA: TGCAGCGCTGAAGATCGGAAGGAAACCTACGAGCAGTACTTC.

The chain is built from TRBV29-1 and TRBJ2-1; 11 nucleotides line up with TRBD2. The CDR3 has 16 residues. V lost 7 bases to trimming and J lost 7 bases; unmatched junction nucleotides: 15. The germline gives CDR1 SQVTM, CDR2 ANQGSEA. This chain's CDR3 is CSAGLAEGGLWNEQFF. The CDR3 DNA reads TGCAGCGCGGGACTAGCGGAGGGGGGCCTATGGAATGAGCAGTTCTTC.

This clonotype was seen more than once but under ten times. The CDR3 nucleotides are TGCAGTGTGCCAGGTGCCTACAATGAGCAGTTCTTC. It encodes CSVPGAYNEQFF. The rearrangement uses TRBV20-1 and TRBJ2-1; unclear D gene. Trimming removed 7 bases at V and 2 bases at J, with 9 bases between. The germline V gene encodes CDR1 DFQATT and CDR2 SNEGSKA (reference sequence). The CDR3 consists of 12 residues.

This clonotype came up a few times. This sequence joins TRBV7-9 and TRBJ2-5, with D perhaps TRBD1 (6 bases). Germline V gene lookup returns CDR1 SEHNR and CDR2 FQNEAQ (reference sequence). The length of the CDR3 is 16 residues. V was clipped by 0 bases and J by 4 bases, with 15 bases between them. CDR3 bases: TGTGCCAGCAGCTTAGCGAGGTCGGCAGGGGCAGAGACCCAGTACTTC. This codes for CASSLARSAGAETQYF.

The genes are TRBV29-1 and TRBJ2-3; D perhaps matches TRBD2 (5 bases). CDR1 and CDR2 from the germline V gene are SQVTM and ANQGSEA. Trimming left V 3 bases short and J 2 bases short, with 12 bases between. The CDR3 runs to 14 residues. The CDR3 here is CSVDVAGTTDTQYF. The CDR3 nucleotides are TGCAGCGTTGATGTTGCGGGTACCACAGATACGCAGTATTTT.

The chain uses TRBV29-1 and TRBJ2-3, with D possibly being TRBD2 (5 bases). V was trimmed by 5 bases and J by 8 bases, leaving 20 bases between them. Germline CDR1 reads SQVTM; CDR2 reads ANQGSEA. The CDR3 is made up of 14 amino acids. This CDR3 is CSVISTSHRRTQYF. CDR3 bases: TGCAGCGTTATCAGTACTAGTCACCGCCGTACGCAGTATTTT.

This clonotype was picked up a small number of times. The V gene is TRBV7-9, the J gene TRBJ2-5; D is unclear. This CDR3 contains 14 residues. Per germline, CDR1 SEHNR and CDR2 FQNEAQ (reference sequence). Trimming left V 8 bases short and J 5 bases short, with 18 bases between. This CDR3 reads CASGVYPRMETQYF. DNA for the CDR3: TGTGCCAGCGGAGTCTATCCGAGGATGGAGACCCAGTACTTC.